These 11 T cell receptor beta chains originate from one sample sequenced in a study of blood T cell repertoires in COVID-19. TCRdb's copy holds only in-frame clones and misses some; the assay was immunoSEQ multiplex PCR. The table records 90,000 to 120,000 clones, approximately 91% of them present only once. The sample taken for sequencing was peripheral blood. All receptors come from a woman between 55 and 75 years old with acute or convalescent COVID-19.

The chain couples TRBV9 to TRBJ1-2; 7 bases are shared with TRBD1. The ends lost 2 bases at V and 5 bases at J; junction bases unmatched: 6. CDR3 length equals 14 residues. Germline V CDR1 and CDR2: SGDLS, YYNGEE. The CDR3: CASSVDRARYGYTF. The CDR3 DNA reads TGTGCCAGCAGCGTTGACAGGGCTAGGTATGGCTACACCTTC.

The V call is TRBV11-1, the J call TRBJ1-5; 7 bases match TRBD1. Trimming cost V 1 base and J 3 bases; bases outside gene matches: 3. Germline assignment: CDR1 SGHAT and CDR2 FQDESV (reference sequence). The CDR3 runs 15 residues. CDR3 in DNA: TGTGCCAGCAGCTTAGGACAGGGAAACAATCAGCCCCAGCATTTT. The encoded protein is CASSLGQGNNQPQHF. Based on the CDR3 plus reference TRBV11-1 and TRBJ1-5, the full variable domain is EAEVAQSPRYKITEKSQAVAFWCDPISGHATLYWYRQILGQGPELLVQFQDESVVDDSQLPKDRFSAERLKGVDSTLKIQPAELGDSAMYLCASSLGQGNNQPQHFGDGTRLSIL.

This clone was counted once. J is TRBJ2-6 and V is TRBV18; D perhaps matches TRBD1 (6 bases). Trimming pared 3 bases from V and 2 bases from J, leaving 8 bases between. The CDR3 loop spans 15 amino acids. Germline V gene sequence: CDR1 KGHSH, CDR2 LQKENI. The CDR3 nucleotides read TGTGCCAGCTCACCGGACAGTACTGGGGCCAACGTCCTGACTTTC. As protein: CASSPDSTGANVLTF.

This clone came up a few times. J is TRBJ2-6 and V is TRBV2, with D perhaps TRBD1 (6 bases). Germline V gene sequence: CDR1 SNHLY, CDR2 FYNNEI. The CDR3 consists of 15 residues. V lost 5 bases and J lost 0, with 8 bases in between. The DNA for the CDR3 is TGTGCCAGCAGTAAGGGGGTCTCTGGGGCCAACGTCCTGACTTTC. Its protein is CASSKGVSGANVLTF.

This clone was counted between two and nine times. The rearrangement links TRBV5-1 to TRBJ1-1; the D gene is possibly TRBD1 (5 bases). The CDR3 extends over 13 amino acids. Germline CDR1 is SGHRS and CDR2 is YFSETQ. V dropped 0 bases and J dropped 8 bases, with 11 bases sitting between them. For the CDR3, the DNA is TGCGCCAGCAGCTTGGGATCCGGGGGAGAAGCTTTCTTT. It translates to CASSLGSGGEAFF.

The V call is TRBV4-1, the J call TRBJ2-5, with 12 bases identical to TRBD2. Per the germline V gene, CDR1 is MGHRA and CDR2 is YSYEKL. The trim removed 1 base at V and 4 bases at J, leaving 4 bases unmatched. The CDR3 spans 16 residues. The CDR3 nucleotides are TGCGCCAGCAGCCAAGCCTTGGGACTAGCGGGAGAGACCCAGTACTTC. Residues: CASSQALGLAGETQYF.

V usage is TRBV6-5 and J usage is TRBJ2-2, with TRBD1 as a possible D gene (6 bases). V dropped 5 bases and J dropped 2 bases, with 12 bases sitting between them. Germline V CDR1 and CDR2: MNHEY, SVGAGI. The CDR3 has 15 amino acids. This CDR3 is CASSPTGFNTGELFF. In nucleotides, the CDR3 is TGTGCCAGCAGTCCAACAGGGTTTAACACCGGGGAGCTGTTTTTT.

This sequence joins TRBV27 and TRBJ2-5; weak D call: TRBD2 (6 bases). This CDR3 has 14 residues. From germline, CDR1 is MNHEY and CDR2 SMNVEV (reference sequence). The V end was cut by 2 bases, the J end by 5 bases, with 12 bases between. CDR3 sequence: CASSLNRESETQYF. The CDR3, as DNA: TGTGCCAGCAGTTTAAACCGGGAGAGTGAGACCCAGTACTTC.

V gene TRBV19 combines with J gene TRBJ1-5, with 8 bases matching TRBD1. The J segment lost 2 bases and the V segment lost 11 bases, leaving 5 bases of the junction unmatched. This CDR3 has 13 amino acids. From germline, CDR1 is LNHDA and CDR2 SQIVND (reference sequence). The CDR3, as DNA: TGTGCCTCGACAGGGGATCGCAATCAGCCCCAGCATTTT. Encoded protein: CASTGDRNQPQHF. The complete variable domain, with remaining parts taken from reference TRBV19 and TRBJ1-5, reads DGGITQSPKYLFRKEGQNVTLSCEQNLNHDAMYWYRQDPGQGLRLIYYSQIVNDFQKGDIAEGYSVSREKKESFPLTVTSAQKNPTAFYLCASTGDRNQPQHFGDGTRLSIL.

This sequence joins TRBV9 and TRBJ1-2; D unresolved. The length of the CDR3 is 13 residues. V was trimmed by 0 bases and J by 8 bases, leaving 11 bases between them. CDR1 and CDR2 (germline): SGDLS, YYNGEE. The CDR3 nucleotides are TGTGCCAGCAGCGTAGGAGGGCTTGGGGGCTACACCTTC. Encoded protein: CASSVGGLGGYTF.

The chain combines TRBV9 with TRBJ1-5, with 11 nucleotides matching TRBD1. V shed 3 bases, J shed 0 bases, and the junction held 5 bases outside the gene matches. Germline V gene lookup returns CDR1 SGDLS and CDR2 YYNGEE. This CDR3 is built from 17 residues. CDR3 sequence reads: CASSDGQGAYSNQPQHF. The CDR3 DNA sequence: TGTGCCAGCAGCGACGGACAGGGGGCGTATAGCAATCAGCCCCAGCATTTT.